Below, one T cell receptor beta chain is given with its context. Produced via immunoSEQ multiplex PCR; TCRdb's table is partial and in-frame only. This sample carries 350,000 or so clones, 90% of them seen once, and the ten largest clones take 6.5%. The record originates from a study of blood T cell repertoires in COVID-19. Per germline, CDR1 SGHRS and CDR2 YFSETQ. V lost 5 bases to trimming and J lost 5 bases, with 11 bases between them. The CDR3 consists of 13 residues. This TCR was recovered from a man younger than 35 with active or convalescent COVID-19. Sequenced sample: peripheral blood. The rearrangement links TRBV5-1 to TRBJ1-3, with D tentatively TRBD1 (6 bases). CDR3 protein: CASRDSPRNTIYF. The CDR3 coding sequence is TGCGCCAGCAGGGACAGCCCACGAAACACCATATATTTT.